Below are 29 T cell receptor beta chains sequenced from a single sample in a study of a mutant IDH1 vaccine in newly diagnosed glioma. What these receptors recognize is not known. As to time point: week 5, during vaccination. Topical imiquimod accompanied each vaccine dose, which consisted of 300 ug of mutant IDH1 20-mer peptide. Only in-frame clones appear in the TCRdb table, and some are missing; sequencing was by immunoSEQ multiplex PCR. The data show over 50,000 clones, more than 80% seen once. Source: PBMCs, taken from a glioma patient whose treatment included an IDH1 peptide vaccine. The source is a woman aged 40 to 49 with glioma.

This sequence joins TRBV6-5 and TRBJ1-1, with 10 bases identical to TRBD1. The CDR3 extends over 14 amino acids. V lost 8 bases, J lost 11 bases, and 14 bases stayed unmatched. CDR1 is MNHEY and CDR2 is SVGAGI in the germline V gene. The DNA of the CDR3 is TGTGCCAGCCGGGACAGGGGCCGGGAGGGGGAGGCTTTCTTT. Protein: CASRDRGREGEAFF.

This rearrangement joins TRBV2 to TRBJ1-3; D is possibly TRBD1 (5 bases). Germline assignment: CDR1 SNHLY and CDR2 FYNNEI. The CDR3 consists of 15 residues. Trimming removed 6 bases from V and 0 bases from J, with 12 bases in between. CDR3 sequence: CASRNRQSSGNTIYF. Here the CDR3 DNA reads TGTGCCAGCAGGAATAGACAGAGCTCTGGAAACACCATATATTTT.

This chain joins TRBV25-1 and TRBJ1-1; TRBD1 is a possible D gene (6 bases). CDR3 length: 12 amino acids. The V and J ends lost 7 bases and 3 bases respectively, with 9 bases between them. Germline V gene data show CDR1 as MGHDK and CDR2 as SYGVNS. DNA for the CDR3: TGTGCCAGCAAGAAGGGGGACACTGAAGCTTTCTTT. Translated: CASKKGDTEAFF.

The rearrangement joins TRBV5-1 to TRBJ2-5; the D gene is possibly TRBD1 (6 bases). Trimming shortened V by 0 bases and J by 7 bases, and 13 bases separated the two germline ends. The germline V gene encodes CDR1 SGHRS and CDR2 YFSETQ. The CDR3 contains 14 residues. CDR3 residues: CASSLGTGSGTQYF. CDR3 bases: TGCGCCAGCAGCTTGGGTACAGGGTCAGGGACCCAGTACTTC.

The rearrangement joins TRBV9 to TRBJ2-1; 7 nucleotides agree with TRBD2. The junction had 3 bases not matched to a gene; V was cut back by 3 bases and J by 0 bases. Germline V gene lookup returns CDR1 SGDLS and CDR2 YYNGEE. The CDR3 is 15 residues long. Written as DNA, the CDR3 is TGTGCCAGCAGCGATAGCGGGCTCTCCTACAATGAGCAGTTCTTC. As protein: CASSDSGLSYNEQFF.

This chain uses TRBV30 with TRBJ2-1; 16 nucleotides line up with TRBD2. Per germline, CDR1 GTSNPN and CDR2 SVGIG (reference sequence). The CDR3 has 15 residues. Trimming took 5 bases from V and 5 from J; bases not matched to a gene: 3. CDR3 in amino acids: CAWDGTSGRDNEQFF. In DNA, the CDR3 is TGTGCCTGGGACGGGACTAGCGGGAGGGACAATGAGCAGTTCTTC.

This chain uses TRBV6-5 with TRBJ1-2; 11 bases line up with TRBD1. The CDR3 totals 13 residues. The trim removed 6 bases at V and 8 bases at J, leaving 5 bases unmatched. Germline assignment: CDR1 MNHEY and CDR2 SVGAGI. The CDR3 sequence is CASSGDRGRGYTF. CDR3 in DNA: TGTGCCAGCAGCGGGGACAGGGGGAGAGGCTACACCTTC.

This rearrangement joins TRBV9 to TRBJ2-7; no firm D call. The CDR3 is made up of 14 amino acids. Trimming stripped 3 bases from V and 3 bases from J, with 13 bases between. Germline V lookup: CDR1 SGDLS, CDR2 YYNGEE. The CDR3 is CASSEGPTVYEQYF. DNA of the CDR3: TGTGCCAGCAGCGAAGGGCCCACAGTCTACGAGCAGTACTTC.

This chain connects TRBV4-1 to TRBJ1-6; D is undetermined. The CDR3 spans 12 residues. Looked up from germline, CDR1 is MGHRA and CDR2 is YSYEKL. Trimming removed 2 bases from V and 10 bases from J, with 6 bases in between. The CDR3 sequence: CASSQPYSPLHF. CDR3 coding DNA: TGCGCCAGCAGCCAACCCTACTCACCCCTCCACTTT.

The V call is TRBV5-4, the J call TRBJ2-6; D ambiguous. Germline lookup yields CDR1 SGHNT and CDR2 YYREEE (reference sequence). The CDR3 has 15 residues. With 1 base removed from V and 2 bases from J, the gap between germline ends came to 7 bases. CDR3 protein: CASSLLQAGANVLTF. CDR3 nucleotide sequence: TGTGCCAGCAGCTTGTTGCAAGCTGGGGCCAACGTCCTGACTTTC.

The genes are TRBV7-2 and TRBJ2-7, with D uncertain. The V gene's germline CDR1 is SGHTA and CDR2 FQGNSA. The V end was cut by 1 base, the J end by 2 bases, with 6 bases between. The CDR3 length is 13 residues. The CDR3 is CASSLVPTYEQYF. CDR3 DNA: TGTGCCAGCAGCTTAGTTCCGACCTACGAGCAGTACTTC.

The chain uses TRBV2 and TRBJ1-3; D gene unclear. Looked up from germline, CDR1 is SNHLY and CDR2 is FYNNEI. Trimming took 2 bases from V and 0 from J, leaving 5 bases between them. The CDR3 runs 14 residues. In DNA form, the CDR3 reads TGTGCCAGCAGTGAAATCGGCTCTGGAAACACCATATATTTT. Residues: CASSEIGSGNTIYF.

The chain combines TRBV5-1 with TRBJ2-3, with D hard to call. Germline assignment: CDR1 SGHRS and CDR2 YFSETQ. There are 14 residues in the CDR3. V was clipped by 6 bases and J by 0 bases, with 11 bases between them. The CDR3 DNA is TGCGCCAGCACTTTAGGACCTAGCACAGATACGCAGTATTTT. Translating gives CASTLGPSTDTQYF. Full variable domain (outside the CDR3, taken from reference TRBV5-1 and TRBJ2-3): KAGVTQTPRYLIKTRGQQVTLSCSPISGHRSVSWYQQTPGQGLQFLFEYFSETQRNKGNFPGRFSGRQFSNSRSEMNVSTLELGDSALYLCASTLGPSTDTQYFGPGTRLTVL.

The chain uses TRBV4-3 and TRBJ2-1; 9 nucleotides match TRBD1. The CDR3 spans 14 residues. Germline values: CDR1 LGHNA, CDR2 YSLEER. V shed 6 bases and J 4 bases; nucleotides not matched to a gene: 4. DNA for the CDR3: TGCGCCAGCAGGAAAGACAGGGGGTACAATGAGCAGTTCTTC. Protein: CASRKDRGYNEQFF.

The chain is built from TRBV9 and TRBJ1-1, with D perhaps TRBD1 (5 bases). CDR1 and CDR2 from the germline V gene are SGDLS and YYNGEE. The CDR3 has 14 residues. Trimming removed 4 bases from V and 1 base from J, with 11 bases in between. CDR3 bases: TGTGCCAGCAGCAAGGGACCGTCGAACACTGAAGCTTTCTTT. This translates into CASSKGPSNTEAFF.

This chain joins TRBV10-3 and TRBJ2-3, with 8 bases that match TRBD1. CDR1 is ENHRY and CDR2 is SYGVKD in the germline V gene. With 4 bases clipped from V and 2 bases from J, the junction kept 11 bases outside the gene matches. The CDR3 length is 17 residues. For the CDR3, the DNA is TGTGCCATCAGTGCTGTTCGAGGACAGGGCCTCACAGATACGCAGTATTTT. Protein sequence: CAISAVRGQGLTDTQYF.

The chain employs TRBV6-6 and TRBJ1-2; 8 positions agree with TRBD1. The germline V gene encodes CDR1 MNHNY and CDR2 SVGAGI (reference sequence). CDR3 size: 12 residues. Trimming cost V 5 bases and J 11 bases; bases outside gene matches: 7. The CDR3 DNA reads as TGTGCCAGCAGTAGTTGGACAGGGACTTACACCTTC. Its translation is CASSSWTGTYTF.

CDR3 in amino acids: CAISDSTSGGNEQFF. The DNA of the CDR3 is TGTGCCATCAGTGATAGTACTAGCGGGGGGAATGAGCAGTTCTTC. V is TRBV10-3 and J is TRBJ2-1, with 12 bases lining up with TRBD2. This CDR3 has 15 residues. In germline, CDR1 is ENHRY, CDR2 SYGVKD. Trimming took 3 bases from V and 7 from J; bases not matched to a gene: 4.

The CDR3 coding sequence is TGTGCCAGCAGCTTGGACTTGAAAGATACGCAGTATTTT. Its translation: CASSLDLKDTQYF. The J gene is TRBJ2-3, the V gene TRBV5-4; D unresolved. From germline, CDR1 is SGHNT and CDR2 YYREEE (reference sequence). The V end lost 0 bases, the J end lost 5 bases, and 7 bases lay between the germline ends. There are 13 residues in the CDR3.

The CDR3 DNA reads as TGCAGCGTAACCAGAACCTTCAACACCGGGGAGCTGTTTTTT. This encodes CSVTRTFNTGELFF. This chain uses TRBV29-1 with TRBJ2-2, with D hard to call. The V gene lost 6 bases and the J gene lost 2 bases, with 13 bases spanning the gap. Germline V lookup: CDR1 SQVTM, CDR2 ANQGSEA. The CDR3 runs 14 residues.

This chain uses TRBV28 with TRBJ1-5; 8 bases agree with TRBD1. The CDR3 is 19 residues long. V shed 6 bases and J 0 bases; nucleotides not matched to a gene: 16. Germline CDR1 reads MDHEN; CDR2 reads SYDVKM. This chain's CDR3 is CASRQGQGIVGYSNQPQHF. The CDR3 DNA follows: TGTGCCAGCAGACAAGGACAGGGAATAGTCGGATATAGCAATCAGCCCCAGCATTTT.

The chain uses TRBV11-2 and TRBJ1-1; D is uncertain. The CDR3 totals 13 residues. The V and J ends lost 5 bases and 5 bases respectively, with 12 bases between them. Germline CDR1 SGHAT, CDR2 FQNNGV. CDR3 sequence: CASSLYVDTEAFF. CDR3 bases: TGTGCCAGCAGCCTGTACGTGGATACTGAAGCTTTCTTT. The full variable domain, completed using reference TRBV11-2 and TRBJ1-1, is EAGVAQSPRYKIIEKRQSVAFWCNPISGHATLYWYQQILGQGPKLLIQFQNNGVVDDSQLPKDRFSAERLKGVDSTLKIQPAKLEDSAVYLCASSLYVDTEAFFGQGTRLTVV.

This clone showed up just once. The V gene is TRBV29-1, the J gene TRBJ1-1, with TRBD1 matching over 7 bases. Trimming at V came to 6 bases and at J to 6 bases, leaving 7 bases not matched to a gene. CDR3 length: 12 residues. The germline gives CDR1 SQVTM, CDR2 ANQGSEA. The CDR3, as DNA: TGCAGCGTAGTAACAGGGGAGGCTGAAGCTTTCTTT. It translates to CSVVTGEAEAFF.

The chain carries TRBV4-3 and TRBJ2-7; perhaps D is TRBD1 or TRBD2 (6 bases each). Germline CDR1 reads LGHNA; CDR2 reads YSLEER. The CDR3 is 18 residues long. Trimming pared 3 bases from V and 2 bases from J, leaving 23 bases between. The CDR3 sequence is CASSQGVGGAGTPYEQYF. The CDR3 DNA reads TGCGCCAGCAGCCAGGGGGTAGGGGGTGCGGGGACTCCCTACGAGCAGTACTTC.

The chain joins TRBV29-1 to TRBJ2-3, with 15 positions matching TRBD2. The CDR3 is 17 amino acids. CDR1 and CDR2 (germline): SQVTM, ANQGSEA. The trim removed 6 bases at V and 1 base at J, leaving 8 bases unmatched. In nucleotides, the CDR3 is TGCAGCGTCGCAGGACTAGCGGGGGGGGAGGGCACAGATACGCAGTATTTT. Translated: CSVAGLAGGEGTDTQYF.

This chain links TRBV9 with TRBJ2-1; D is uncertain. The germline V gene has CDR1 SGDLS and CDR2 YYNGEE. This CDR3 is 14 amino acids long. The V end lost 2 bases, the J end lost 2 bases, and 8 bases lay between the germline ends. CDR3 DNA: TGTGCCAGCAGCGTGGGCAGAGCCTACAATGAGCAGTTCTTC. It specifies CASSVGRAYNEQFF. Full variable domain (outside the CDR3, taken from reference TRBV9 and TRBJ2-1): DSGVTQTPKHLITATGQRVTLRCSPRSGDLSVYWYQQSLDQGLQFLIQYYNGEERAKGNILERFSAQQFPDLHSELNLSSLELGDSALYFCASSVGRAYNEQFFGPGTRLTVL.

The J gene is TRBJ1-1, the V gene TRBV27; 7 positions match TRBD1. The trim removed 8 bases at V and 0 bases at J, leaving 9 bases unmatched. CDR3 length: 15 residues. Germline CDR1 is MNHEY and CDR2 is SMNVEV (reference sequence). CDR3 residues: CASCRGQTMNTEAFF. In DNA, the CDR3 is TGTGCCAGCTGTCGGGGACAGACAATGAACACTGAAGCTTTCTTT.

This rearrangement joins TRBV11-3 to TRBJ2-7; tentatively, D is TRBD1 or TRBD2 (5 bases each). Germline CDR1 is SGHNT and CDR2 is YENEEA. Trimming removed 5 bases from V and 3 bases from J, with 11 bases in between. This CDR3 is 13 amino acids long. CDR3: CASSTGPNYEQYF. CDR3 sequence (DNA): TGTGCCAGCAGCACGGGACCCAACTACGAGCAGTACTTC.

The rearrangement joins TRBV19 to TRBJ2-6; TRBD2 is a possible D gene (7 bases). Trimming took off 8 bases at V and 4 bases at J, with 12 bases between the two ends. There are 14 residues in the CDR3. CDR1 is LNHDA, CDR2 SQIVND, per germline (reference sequence). The CDR3 protein is CASAGAGGANVLTF. The CDR3 DNA follows: TGTGCCAGTGCGGGGGCTGGAGGGGCCAACGTCCTGACTTTC. The full variable domain, with the rest looked up from reference TRBV19 and TRBJ2-6, is DGGITQSPKYLFRKEGQNVTLSCEQNLNHDAMYWYRQDPGQGLRLIYYSQIVNDFQKGDIAEGYSVSREKKESFPLTVTSAQKNPTAFYLCASAGAGGANVLTFGAGSRLTVL.